This T cell receptor (beta chain) was recovered during a study of T cell responses to AZD1222 COVID-19 vaccine. Study-level findings and limits: Recipients of two AZD1222 doses showed rising Spike-specific TCR breadth and depth. Vaccine-related CD4 TCRs covered spike, predominating at 160-218 and 743-854. Clonal diversity was possibly underestimated, and white British individuals and females predominated among donors. Reports indicate that nearly half of spike-specific TCRs are directed at unmutated variant regions.

Comment on this clone: The target antigen is unknown.

The V gene's germline CDR1 is SGHNT and CDR2 YENEEA. Trimming at V came to 5 bases and at J to 5 bases, leaving 15 bases not matched to a gene. The CDR3 is 17 amino acids. Some clones are missing from TCRdb's copy, which holds only in-frame ones; the method was immunoSEQ multiplex PCR. This sample has more than 85,000 clones, with under 95% found just once. The chain combines TRBV11-3 with TRBJ2-3; 8 bases map to TRBD2. This sample comprised peripheral blood, obtained on day 0 of AZD1222 vaccination. The receptor comes from an adult in good health. CDR3 sequence (DNA): TGTGCCAGCAGCCTCTATGGGACTAGGGTGATTGGAGATACGCAGTATTTT. Translating it yields CASSLYGTRVIGDTQYF.